Here is one T cell receptor (beta chain) with its context. The entry originates in a study of OX40 agonist ivuxolimab in advanced cancers. Study-level information: Dose-escalation subjects each had hepatocellular carcinoma, melanoma, renal cell or head and neck cancer.

The assay was immunoSEQ multiplex PCR, and TCRdb's table has in-frame clones only and misses some. The data contain 74,000 or so clones, about 92% of them singletons. This sequence was found in an adult with an advanced solid tumor such as melanoma, head and neck, liver or kidney cancer. The sequencing used CD4+ or CD8+ T cells sorted from blood, collected in a trial of the OX40 agonist ivuxolimab.

CDR3 amino acids: CATSRGDGASETQYF. CDR3 sequence (DNA): TGTGCCACCAGCAGAGGAGACGGGGCTTCAGAGACCCAGTACTTC. This chain uses TRBV15 with TRBJ2-7, with D perhaps given as TRBD1 or TRBD2 (5 bases each). The J call is doubtful: the DNA matches TRBJ2-5 better. CDR3 length: 15 amino acids. Germline CDR1 and CDR2: LNHNV and YYDKDF (reference sequence).